Below, 23 T cell receptor beta chains from the same sample are listed, as sequenced in a study of CXCR3-negative and CXCR3-positive naive CD8 T cells. The TRB cDNA libraries were prepared by 5' RACE with UMI labels. TCRdb re-called the 5' RACE reads and shows each CDR3 protein once, DNA omitted. This repertoire includes 150,000 or so distinct CDR3 sequences. Study-level findings and limits: Naive CXCR3-positive cells had TRB CDR3s more hydrophobic than those of CXCR3-negative naive cells.

Antigen specificity for these receptors is unknown. The sequenced sample consisted of naive CXCR3+ CD8+ T cells from blood. The subset denotes: CD45RO-CCR7+CD27+CD95- naive CD8+ T cells expressing CXCR3 (TNR3+). These receptors were taken from a human donor in good health. Some clones in this sample may be carry-over from other donors' samples.

The rearrangement uses TRBV4-2 and TRBJ1-5. The CDR3 covers 15 residues. CDR1 is LGHNA and CDR2 is YNFKEQ in the germline V gene. The CDR3 sequence: CASSQAERDVEPQHF.

J is TRBJ2-1 and V is TRBV5-1; TCRdb's assignment of TRBD2 cannot be checked, as there is no DNA. Germline assignment: CDR1 SGHRS and CDR2 YFSETQ. The CDR3 runs to 17 residues. CDR3: CASSHSAGTSGGNEQFF.

This sequence joins TRBV3-1 and TRBJ1-2; as DNA is missing, the TRBD1 call by TCRdb cannot be tested. The CDR3 is 16 amino acids. Germline values: CDR1 LGHDT, CDR2 YNNKEL (reference sequence). The chain's CDR3 is CASSQETGGMYYGYTF.

The chain's CDR3 is CASSYAVRGPETQYF. The rearrangement uses TRBV6-6 and TRBJ2-5; TCRdb selects TRBD1, and the lack of DNA leaves this call unchecked. The length of the CDR3 is 15 residues. Looked up from germline, CDR1 is MNHNY and CDR2 is SVGAGI (reference sequence).

V is TRBV30 and J is TRBJ2-7. The CDR3 length is 14 residues. Germline V gives CDR1 GTSNPN, CDR2 SVGIG (reference sequence). CDR3 amino acids: CAWSVPGSSYEQYF.

The chain links TRBV7-9 to TRBJ1-2; without DNA, the TCRdb call of TRBD1 cannot be checked. The CDR3 has 16 amino acids. Per germline, CDR1 SEHNR and CDR2 FQNEAQ (reference sequence). The CDR3 loop is CASSSISDRDYGGYTF.

The chain joins TRBV2 to TRBJ2-7; TCRdb's D call of TRBD2 is untestable without DNA. CDR3 length equals 14 residues. The germline V gene has CDR1 SNHLY and CDR2 FYNNEI. The CDR3 sequence is CASSGSTSSYEQYF.

The chain links TRBV4-1 to TRBJ2-1; TCRdb gives TRBD2 as the D gene, but with no DNA this cannot be confirmed. Germline CDR1 reads MGHRA; CDR2 reads YSYEKL. The CDR3 spans 17 residues. This CDR3 is CASSQEAAGVGYNEQFF.

This CDR3 reads CSVPTPPVSIGDQPQHF. The rearrangement uses TRBV29-1 and TRBJ1-5; the D call of TRBD1 rests on TCRdb alone, since no DNA is present to check it. The CDR3 totals 17 residues. Germline assignment: CDR1 SQVTM and CDR2 ANQGSEA.

J is TRBJ2-7 and V is TRBV4-3; with no DNA, the TCRdb D assignment of TRBD1 cannot be verified. From germline, CDR1 is LGHNA and CDR2 YSLEER. This CDR3 region has 15 residues. The CDR3: CASSPDSGTDYEQYF.

V and J are TRBV6-7 and TRBJ2-1; TCRdb names TRBD1, which stays unverified in the absence of DNA. TRBV6-7 carries the ORF label, with uncertain function. The length of the CDR3 is 18 residues. The CDR3 is CASSFGQGSFERYNEQFF.

V gene TRBV5-6 combines with J gene TRBJ2-1. The CDR3 runs to 14 residues. CDR1 and CDR2 (germline): SGHDT, YYEEEE. The CDR3 sequence: CASSLELVYNEQFF.

The chain combines TRBV25-1 with TRBJ2-7; TCRdb proposes TRBD1, but this gene call is untestable without DNA. CDR1 and CDR2 (germline): MGHDK, SYGVNS. The CDR3 covers 15 residues. The CDR3 loop reads CASSELRTGPYEQYF.

The V and J genes are TRBV27 and TRBJ2-3; TCRdb's D call of TRBD2 is untestable without DNA. This CDR3 spans 15 amino acids. Germline CDR1 MNHEY, CDR2 SMNVEV (reference sequence). CDR3 sequence reads: CASSSSSGYTDTQYF.

The chain recombines TRBV6-1 with TRBJ1-1. This CDR3 spans 15 amino acids. Germline assignment: CDR1 MNHNS and CDR2 SASEGT. CDR3 region: CASSDMGSWNTEAFF.

V is TRBV4-3 and J is TRBJ1-1. The CDR3 runs 15 residues. Germline V gene lookup returns CDR1 LGHNA and CDR2 YSLEER. The CDR3 region is CASSRTGLSNTEAFF.

CDR3 sequence: CASSFRDRSSSYNSPLHF. This chain links TRBV7-9 with TRBJ1-6; checking the TCRdb D call of TRBD1 is not possible without DNA. CDR1 SEHNR and CDR2 FQNEAQ come from the germline V gene (reference sequence). CDR3 length: 18 residues.

The CDR3 loop reads CASSSRQGSGANVLTF. V gene TRBV11-2 combines with J gene TRBJ2-6. This CDR3 spans 16 amino acids. Germline V lookup: CDR1 SGHAT, CDR2 FQNNGV.

The gene calls are TRBV6-2 or TRBV6-3 and TRBJ2-7; TCRdb's D call, TRBD1, is unchecked because there is no DNA. From germline, CDR1 is MNHEY and CDR2 SVGEGT. The CDR3 extends over 17 amino acids. This CDR3 reads CASSYPEGVEASIEQYF.

This chain links TRBV29-1 with TRBJ2-2. This CDR3 comprises 11 residues. Germline assignment: CDR1 SQVTM and CDR2 ANQGSEA. CDR3 sequence reads: CSVDTAGELFF.

This chain joins TRBV6-5 and TRBJ2-7; without DNA, the TCRdb call of TRBD2 cannot be checked. The CDR3 has 13 residues. Germline V gene sequence: CDR1 MNHEY, CDR2 SVGAGI. The CDR3 sequence is CASRRDYNYEQYF.

This chain connects TRBV27 to TRBJ2-1; there is no DNA to check the TCRdb D call of TRBD1. This CDR3 has 13 residues. Germline loops: CDR1 MNHEY, CDR2 SMNVEV (reference sequence). The CDR3 spells CASSQGDYNEQFF.

V gene TRBV20-1 combines with J gene TRBJ2-1; TCRdb selects TRBD1, and the lack of DNA leaves this call unchecked. CDR3 length: 15 residues. In germline, CDR1 is DFQATT, CDR2 SNEGSKA (reference sequence). This CDR3 is CSAREMGQGYNEQFF.